This entry features one T cell receptor beta chain sequence. The target antigen is unknown. The method was immunoSEQ multiplex PCR; TCRdb's version includes in-frame clones alone and lacks a portion of them. The data contain roughly 2.2 million clones, approximately 90% of them singletons. CDR3 length: 12 amino acids. Trimming pared 6 bases from V and 6 bases from J, leaving 11 bases between. In germline, CDR1 is MDHEN, CDR2 SYDVKM. This specimen comes from a study of shared clonotypes between healthy human individuals. Overall study findings and caveats: For naive CD4 cells, roughly 4.8% of clonotypes were shared across a handful of donors. Having only a few donors restricted how much genetic and exposure-history diversity was captured.

The receptor was derived from a man younger than 35 in good health. Some clones in this sample may be carry-over from other donors' samples. The chain links TRBV28 to TRBJ1-1; D gene unclear. Sequenced: naive CD4+ T cells from PBMCs. Subset reported: CD45RA+ positively selected. CDR3 DNA: TGTGCCAGCAGGCAGGAGTTCGCTGAAGCTTTCTTT. This encodes CASRQEFAEAFF.